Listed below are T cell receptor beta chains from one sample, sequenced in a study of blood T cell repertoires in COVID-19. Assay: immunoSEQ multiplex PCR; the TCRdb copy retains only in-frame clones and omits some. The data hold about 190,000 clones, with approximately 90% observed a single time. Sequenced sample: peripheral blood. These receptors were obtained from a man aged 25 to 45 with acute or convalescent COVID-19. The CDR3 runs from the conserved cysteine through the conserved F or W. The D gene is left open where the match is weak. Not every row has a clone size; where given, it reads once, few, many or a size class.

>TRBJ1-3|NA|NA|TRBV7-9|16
CASSDSTGISGNTIYF
TGTGCCAGCAGCGACTCGACTGGTATCTCTGGAAACACCATATATTTT
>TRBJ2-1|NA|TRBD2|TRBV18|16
CASSRLAGGHGDEQFF
TGTGCCAGCTCGAGACTAGCGGGGGGGCATGGCGATGAGCAGTTCTTC
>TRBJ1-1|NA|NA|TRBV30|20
CAWSVQRFRGSVPPNTEAFF
TGTGCCTGGAGTGTACAGCGATTTCGGGGGTCGGTACCGCCGAACACTGAAGCTTTCTTT
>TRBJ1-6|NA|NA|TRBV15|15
CATSRDVVSGSPLHF
TGTGCCACCAGCAGAGATGTTGTCAGCGGTTCACCCCTCCACTTT
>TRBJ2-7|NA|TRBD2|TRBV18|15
CASSPSPSGDYEQYF
TGTGCCAGCTCACCAAGTCCTAGCGGAGATTACGAGCAGTACTTC
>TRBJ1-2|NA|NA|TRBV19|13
CASHMTNNYGYTF
TGTGCCAGTCACATGACAAATAACTATGGCTACACCTTC
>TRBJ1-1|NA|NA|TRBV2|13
CASSGFQDTEAFF
TGTGCCAGCAGTGGATTCCAGGACACTGAAGCTTTCTTT
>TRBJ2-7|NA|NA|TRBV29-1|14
CSVESRTGPYEQYF
TGCAGCGTTGAATCTAGGACTGGACCCTACGAGCAGTACTTC
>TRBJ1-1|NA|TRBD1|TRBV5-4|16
CASRPTGGAGNTEAFF
TGTGCCAGCAGGCCGACAGGGGGCGCTGGGAACACTGAAGCTTTCTTT
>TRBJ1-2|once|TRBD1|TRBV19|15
CASSRPGQGDYGYTF
TGTGCCAGTAGTCGTCCGGGACAGGGTGACTATGGCTACACCTTC
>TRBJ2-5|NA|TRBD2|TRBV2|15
CASSEDSGGGETQYF
TGTGCCAGCAGTGAAGATAGCGGGGGGGGAGAGACCCAGTACTTC
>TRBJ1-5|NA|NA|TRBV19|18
CASSIALGGVPFNQPQHF
TGTGCCAGTAGTATAGCCCTCGGGGGTGTCCCTTTTAATCAGCCCCAGCATTTT
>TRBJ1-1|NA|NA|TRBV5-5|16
CASSLVGSGGPTEAFF
TGTGCCAGCAGCTTGGTAGGATCGGGGGGACCCACTGAAGCTTTCTTT
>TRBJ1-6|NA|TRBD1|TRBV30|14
CAWSVGTANSPLHF
TGTGCCTGGAGTGTCGGGACAGCGAATTCACCCCTCCACTTT
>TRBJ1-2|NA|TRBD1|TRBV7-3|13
CASLQGGNYGYTF
TGTGCCAGCTTGCAGGGGGGTAACTATGGCTACACCTTC
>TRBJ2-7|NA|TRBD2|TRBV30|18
CAWSVPASGRNNGYEQYF
TGTGCCTGGAGTGTACCGGCTAGCGGGAGGAACAACGGTTACGAGCAGTACTTC
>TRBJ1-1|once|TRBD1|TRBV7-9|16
CASSLGTGGRWTEAFF
TGTGCCAGCAGTCTCGGGACAGGGGGCCGTTGGACTGAAGCTTTCTTT
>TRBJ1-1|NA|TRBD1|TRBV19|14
CASRSGGMNTEAFF
TGTGCCAGTAGATCAGGGGGGATGAACACTGAAGCTTTCTTT
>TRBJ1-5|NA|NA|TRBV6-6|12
CASRAVDQPQHF
TGTGCCAGCAGGGCCGTCGATCAGCCCCAGCATTTT
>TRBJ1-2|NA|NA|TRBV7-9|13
CASSHPSRGPGTF
TGTGCCAGCAGCCATCCTTCGAGAGGCCCCGGAACCTTC
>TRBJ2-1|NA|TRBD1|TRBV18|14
CASSPRTGQNEQFF
TGTGCCAGCTCACCACGGACAGGGCAAAATGAGCAGTTCTTC
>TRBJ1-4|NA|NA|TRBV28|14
CASSSQGISEKLFF
TGTGCCAGCAGTTCACAGGGTATAAGTGAAAAACTGTTTTTT
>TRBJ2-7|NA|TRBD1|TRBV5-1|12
CASSLTMDRVYF
TGCGCCAGCAGCTTGACTATGGACAGGGTTTACTTC
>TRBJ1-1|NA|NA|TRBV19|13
CASITPLVTEAFF
TGTGCCAGTATCACCCCACTGGTCACTGAAGCTTTCTTT
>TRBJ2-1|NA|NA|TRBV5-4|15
CASSSDPTSYNEQFF
TGTGCCAGCAGCTCGGACCCGACTAGCTACAATGAGCAGTTCTTC
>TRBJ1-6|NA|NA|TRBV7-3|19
CASFLDPGGAHGVRSPLHF
TGTGCCAGCTTTCTAGACCCCGGAGGCGCCCACGGGGTTAGGTCACCCCTCCACTTT
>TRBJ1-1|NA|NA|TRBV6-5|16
CASSYSRGALNTEAFF
TGTGCCAGCAGTTACTCCCGGGGGGCTCTGAACACTGAAGCTTTCTTT
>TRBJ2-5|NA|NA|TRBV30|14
CAWSVLRPGETQYF
TGTGCCTGGAGTGTACTCCGCCCCGGGGAGACCCAGTACTTC
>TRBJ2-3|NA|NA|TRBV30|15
CAWRGVGLGTDTQYF
TGTGCCTGGAGGGGGGTGGGACTGGGCACAGATACGCAGTATTTT
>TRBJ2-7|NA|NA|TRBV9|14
CASSVSPTSYEQYF
TGTGCCAGCAGCGTTTCACCGACTTCGTACGAGCAGTACTTC
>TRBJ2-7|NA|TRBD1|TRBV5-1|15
CASRPTGTVSYEQYF
TGCGCCAGCAGACCCACCGGGACAGTCAGCTACGAGCAGTACTTC
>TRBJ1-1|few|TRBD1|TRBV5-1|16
CASSSRQGGSNTEAFF
TGCGCCAGCAGCTCCCGACAGGGTGGGTCGAACACTGAAGCTTTCTTT
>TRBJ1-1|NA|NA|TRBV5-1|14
CASSLQGFGTEAFF
TGCGCCAGCAGCTTGCAGGGGTTCGGCACTGAAGCTTTCTTT
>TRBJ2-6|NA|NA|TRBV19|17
CASSLTGSFSGANVLTF
TGTGCCAGTAGCTTGACAGGCTCTTTCTCTGGGGCCAACGTCCTGACTTTC
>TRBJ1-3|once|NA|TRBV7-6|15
CASSLALGQGNTIYF
TGTGCCAGCAGCTTAGCTTTGGGGCAGGGCAACACCATATATTTT
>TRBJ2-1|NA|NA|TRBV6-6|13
CASSGSGGPGQFF
TGTGCCAGCAGTGGCAGCGGAGGCCCTGGGCAGTTCTTC
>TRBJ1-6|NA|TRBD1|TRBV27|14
CASSSGQLNSPLHF
TGTGCCAGTTCCTCGGGACAGCTTAATTCACCCCTCCACTTT
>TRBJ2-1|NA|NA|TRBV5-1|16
CASSPSGGSSYNEQFF
TGCGCCAGCAGCCCTTCAGGGGGGAGCTCCTACAATGAGCAGTTCTTC
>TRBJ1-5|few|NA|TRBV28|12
CASSLRVQPQHF
TGTGCCAGCAGTCTCAGGGTTCAGCCCCAGCATTTT
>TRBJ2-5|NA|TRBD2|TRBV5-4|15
CASSLRVAGVETQYF
TGTGCCAGCAGCCTGCGGGTAGCGGGTGTGGAGACCCAGTACTTC
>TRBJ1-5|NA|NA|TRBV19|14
CASTYTGSYQPQHF
TGTGCCAGTACCTACACAGGGAGCTACCAGCCCCAGCATTTT
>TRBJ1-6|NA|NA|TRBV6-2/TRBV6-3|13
CASSYERGAPLHF
TGTGCCAGCAGTTACGAGCGGGGAGCACCCCTCCACTTT
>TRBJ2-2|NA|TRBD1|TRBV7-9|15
CASSKDRALTGELFF
TGTGCCAGCAGCAAGGACAGGGCACTCACCGGGGAGCTGTTTTTT
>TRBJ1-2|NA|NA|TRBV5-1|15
CASSLGRQLNYGYTF
TGCGCCAGCAGCTTAGGTAGACAGCTCAACTATGGCTACACCTTC
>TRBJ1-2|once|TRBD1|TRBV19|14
CASSARDRVGGYTF
TGTGCCAGTAGTGCAAGGGACAGGGTAGGCGGCTACACCTTC
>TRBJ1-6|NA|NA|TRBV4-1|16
CASNPGGNSYNSPLHF
TGCGCCAGCAATCCCGGCGGGAACTCCTATAATTCACCCCTCCACTTT
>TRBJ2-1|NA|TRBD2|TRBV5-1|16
CASSWLGGSSYNEQFF
TGCGCCAGCAGCTGGTTGGGCGGGAGCTCCTACAATGAGCAGTTCTTC
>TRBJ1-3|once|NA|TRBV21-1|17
CASKKPLQESSGNTIYF
TGTGCCAGCAAAAAGCCCCTTCAGGAATCCTCTGGAAACACCATATATTTT
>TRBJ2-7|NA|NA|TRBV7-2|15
CASSHSSGPSYEQYF
TGTGCCAGCAGCCACTCAAGCGGACCCTCCTACGAGCAGTACTTC
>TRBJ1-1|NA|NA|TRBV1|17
CTSSHEDRGRRRTEAFF
TGCACCAGCAGCCATGAAGACAGGGGTCGGCGTCGGACTGAAGCTTTCTTT
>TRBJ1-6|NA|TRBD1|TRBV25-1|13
CASKDRGNSPLHF
TGTGCCAGCAAGGACAGGGGAAATTCACCCCTCCACTTT
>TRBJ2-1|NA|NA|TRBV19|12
CASSFGSNEQFF
TGTGCCAGTAGTTTCGGGTCTAATGAGCAGTTCTTC
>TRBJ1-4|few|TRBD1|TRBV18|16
CASSPQGAKANEKLFF
TGTGCCAGCTCACCGCAGGGGGCGAAGGCTAATGAAAAACTGTTTTTT
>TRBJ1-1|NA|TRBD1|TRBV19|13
CASSGQGNTEAFF
TGTGCCAGTAGCGGACAGGGGAACACTGAAGCTTTCTTT